The rows below give T cell receptor beta chains drawn from one sample of a study of blood T cells in healthy people across ages. A single record per CDR3 protein comes from TCRdb applying MiXCR to the 5' RACE reads. The sample holds over a million distinct CDR3 sequences, 35% to 45% seen once. Sequenced material: blood. All receptors derive from a woman aged 18-35 years in good health. Each CDR3 is given with its conserved first and last residue. D genes are given only for firm matches. Not all rows give a size; the values are once, few, many and, for expanded clones, a class.

v_call	clone_size	j_call	d_call	cdr3_nt	cdr3_aa
TRBV20-1	-	TRBJ2-5	-	TGCAGTGCTCCCAAAGTAGGGGAGACCCAGTACTTC	CSAPKVGETQYF
TRBV27	many	TRBJ2-7	TRBD1	TGTGCCAGCCGGGACAGGGCCTACGAGCAGTACTTC	CASRDRAYEQYF
TRBV20-1	-	TRBJ2-7	-	TGCAGTGCTAGAGTGTCCGGGACATGGAATTACGAGCAGTACTTC	CSARVSGTWNYEQYF
TRBV2	-	TRBJ2-1	-	TGTGCCAGCAGTGTCAGCAGGGTGAACAATGAGCAGTTCTTC	CASSVSRVNNEQFF
TRBV27	few	TRBJ1-1	-	TGTGCCAGCTTCCGCGGGACTGGCAACACTGAAGCTTTCTTT	CASFRGTGNTEAFF
TRBV10-1	-	TRBJ2-3	TRBD2	TGCGCCAGCAGTGAGTTGCGGGGGGCCTCAGATACGCAGTATTTT	CASSELRGASDTQYF
TRBV6-2/TRBV6-3	-	TRBJ2-7	TRBD2	TGTGCCAGCAGTTACTCGAGGACTAGCGGGAGATGGGAGCAGTACTTC	CASSYSRTSGRWEQYF
TRBV29-1	-	TRBJ1-4	-	TGCAGCGTCCTGACATCAACTAATGAAAAACTGTTTTTT	CSVLTSTNEKLFF
TRBV29-1	-	TRBJ1-5	-	TGCAGCGTTTACCGGGAGCCCCAGCATTTT	CSVYREPQHF
TRBV27	-	TRBJ2-5	-	TGTGCCAGAAGTGCCCCGACTCGCTTCTATGAGCAGTACTTC	CARSAPTRFYEQYF
TRBV6-2/TRBV6-3	-	TRBJ1-2	-	TGTGCCAGCTTACCTGTCGGCCGGACTGCCTATGGCTACACCTTC	CASLPVGRTAYGYTF
TRBV11-2	-	TRBJ2-1	TRBD2	TGTGCCAGCAGCGACCTAGCGGACAATGAGCAGTTCTTC	CASSDLADNEQFF
TRBV12-3/TRBV12-4	-	TRBJ1-2	-	TGTGCCAGCAGTTTACGTAGGGGAATCTTCTATGGCTACACCTTC	CASSLRRGIFYGYTF
TRBV20-1	few	TRBJ1-2	-	TGCAGTGCTAATCCCGGGGGCAAGAGCTATGGCTACACCTTC	CSANPGGKSYGYTF
TRBV30	-	TRBJ2-5	-	TGTGCCTGGACAGTAATATACAATGAGCAGTACTTC	CAWTVIYNEQYF
TRBV15	-	TRBJ2-1	-	TGTGCCAACCGAGACTTCTACAATGAGCAGTTCTTC	CANRDFYNEQFF
TRBV2	-	TRBJ2-7	TRBD2	TGTGCCAGCAGTCCCACTAGCGGGAGCGGGTACGAGCAGTACTTC	CASSPTSGSGYEQYF
TRBV20-1	few	TRBJ2-1	TRBD2	TGCAGTGCAACGAGCGGGGTACGTTCCTACAATGAGCAGTTCTTC	CSATSGVRSYNEQFF
TRBV29-1	-	TRBJ1-2	TRBD1	TGCAGCGTCCGGGACAGGGCCTATGACTACACCTTC	CSVRDRAYDYTF
TRBV5-1	-	TRBJ1-2	-	TGCGCCAGCAGCAAGGACAGTCGAAATTCCTATGGCTACACCTTC	CASSKDSRNSYGYTF
TRBV29-1	-	TRBJ2-7	-	TGCAGCGTTGATAACCGGCAGGGTCTAGGCGAGCAGTACTTC	CSVDNRQGLGEQYF
TRBV4-2	-	TRBJ2-5	-	TGTGCCAGCAGCGAAACGGGTTTTGAGACCCAGTACTTC	CASSETGFETQYF
TRBV19	-	TRBJ2-1	TRBD2	TGTGCCAGTAGTCTCCACCTAGCGGGAGTTTACAATGAGCAGTTCTTC	CASSLHLAGVYNEQFF
TRBV30	-	TRBJ2-3	-	TGTGCCTGGAGTCAAATGGCCTTGGATACGCAGTATTTT	CAWSQMALDTQYF
TRBV29-1	-	TRBJ1-1	-	TGCAGCGTTGAAGCCGAGGGGAGGGAGGTACGGACTGAAGCTTTCTTT	CSVEAEGREVRTEAFF
TRBV7-6	few	TRBJ1-1	TRBD1	TGTGCCAGCAGCTTAATCCCGGGACAGTTGAACACTGAAGCTTTCTTT	CASSLIPGQLNTEAFF
TRBV4-2	-	TRBJ2-1	TRBD2	TGTGCCAGCAGCCAAGAGGAAGGACTAGCGGGAGGAAATGAGCAGTTCTTC	CASSQEEGLAGGNEQFF
TRBV2	few	TRBJ2-5	-	TGTGCCAGCACGGGGGTTTCTGGTCGCGAGACCCAGTACTTC	CASTGVSGRETQYF
TRBV2	-	TRBJ2-7	TRBD1	TGTGCCAGCAAGACAGGGGGCTACGAGCAGTACTTC	CASKTGGYEQYF
TRBV4-2	-	TRBJ2-7	TRBD2	TGTGCCAGCAGCCCGCCGGGACTAGCAGTAGAGGAGCAGTACTTC	CASSPPGLAVEEQYF
TRBV27	-	TRBJ1-2	TRBD1	TGTGCCAGCAGCCTGAAGACAGGGTACGGACTGAAGTGTGGCTACACCTTC	CASSLKTGYGLKCGYTF
TRBV29-1	-	TRBJ2-1	-	TGCAGCGCGGAGGGGACTGTCAATGAGCAGTTCTTC	CSAEGTVNEQFF
TRBV7-9	once	TRBJ1-2	-	TGTGCCAGCGTCGGGGATGAATTTTATGGCTACACCTTC	CASVGDEFYGYTF
TRBV27	-	TRBJ1-5	-	TGTGCCAGCAGCGGGGCAGGGGCCCAGCCCCAGCATTTT	CASSGAGAQPQHF
TRBV12-5	once	TRBJ2-6	TRBD1	TGTGCTAGTGGTGACGACAGGGTTGGGGCCAACGTCCTGACTTTC	CASGDDRVGANVLTF
TRBV5-1	-	TRBJ1-1	-	TGCGCCAGCAGCGGCCATGCGGGCACTGAAGCTTTCTTT	CASSGHAGTEAFF
TRBV20-1	few	TRBJ2-7	TRBD2	TGCAGTGCTAGAGATCAAGGGACTAGCGTCTACGAGCAGTACTTC	CSARDQGTSVYEQYF
TRBV20-1	-	TRBJ1-1	-	TGCAGTGCTAGTCTGGGGTCGGTGAACACTGAAGCTTTCTTT	CSASLGSVNTEAFF
TRBV28	-	TRBJ1-5	TRBD1	TGTGCCAGCAGTTTCCAGGGGGCATGGGATCAGCCCCAGCATTTT	CASSFQGAWDQPQHF
TRBV6-2/TRBV6-3	-	TRBJ2-1	-	TGTGCCAGCAACCCGGGATCCCTTACAGTTGAGCAGTTCTTC	CASNPGSLTVEQFF
TRBV12-3/TRBV12-4	few	TRBJ2-1	-	TGTGCCAGCAGCTCCTGGTTCGGGCAGTCGTACAATGAGCAGTTCTTC	CASSSWFGQSYNEQFF
TRBV24-1	-	TRBJ2-5	-	TGTGCCACCAGTGATTTGATGGAGACCCAGTACTTC	CATSDLMETQYF
TRBV6-5	few	TRBJ2-5	-	TGTGCCAGCAGTTACGGGGCTCTCCAAGAGACCCAGTACTTC	CASSYGALQETQYF
TRBV4-2	few	TRBJ2-3	-	TGTGCCAGCAGCCAACTTCCAGGTAGCGGTACAGATACGCAGTATTTT	CASSQLPGSGTDTQYF
TRBV3-1	-	TRBJ1-2	TRBD1	TGTGCCAGCAGCCAGTACTTGGGACAGAACTATGGCTACACCTTC	CASSQYLGQNYGYTF
TRBV4-3	-	TRBJ2-3	TRBD1	TGCGCCAGCCGCGACGGGACAGAAAGCACAGATACGCAGTATTTT	CASRDGTESTDTQYF
TRBV7-9	-	TRBJ1-2	-	TGTGCCAGCAGCTCCATTGGGGGGACGCCCCCCAGCTATGGCTACACCTTC	CASSSIGGTPPSYGYTF
TRBV20-1	-	TRBJ2-1	-	TGCAGTGCTGGGCTCTGGAGGGAGCAGTTCTTC	CSAGLWREQFF
TRBV18	-	TRBJ2-7	-	TGTGCCAGCTCACCGCCGAGGGGTTCCTACGAGCAGTACTTC	CASSPPRGSYEQYF
TRBV6-2/TRBV6-3	once	TRBJ1-2	TRBD1	TGTGCCAGCGGAACTCGACAGGGCGACTATGGCTACACCTTC	CASGTRQGDYGYTF
TRBV7-8	-	TRBJ1-5	-	TGTGCCAGCAGCACCCGCCTGGAGATCAATCAGCCCCAGCATTTT	CASSTRLEINQPQHF
TRBV6-1	-	TRBJ1-2	TRBD1	TGTGCCAGCAGCCAGACAGGGGATCAGTATGGCTACACCTTC	CASSQTGDQYGYTF
TRBV7-9	-	TRBJ1-2	-	TGTGCCAGCAGGAAGGATTTGGGGGAAAAGGATGGCTACACCTTC	CASRKDLGEKDGYTF
TRBV4-3	-	TRBJ2-1	-	TGCGCCAGCAGCCAAGTGGCATTCTACGAGCAGTTCTTC	CASSQVAFYEQFF
TRBV4-3	-	TRBJ2-7	-	TGCGCCAGCAGCCAAGAAAGACTAGTCCCTTACGAGCAGTACTTC	CASSQERLVPYEQYF
TRBV14	-	TRBJ2-4	-	TGTGCCAGCAGCCCTTATTCTCACCCAAACATTCAGTACTTC	CASSPYSHPNIQYF
TRBV4-3	few	TRBJ2-3	TRBD2	TGCGCCAGCAGCCGAGGGACTAGCGTCCGGGGAAGTACAGATACGCAGTATTTT	CASSRGTSVRGSTDTQYF
TRBV29-1	-	TRBJ2-7	-	TGCAGCGTTGCGTCATCCATACTCTACGAGCAGTACTTC	CSVASSILYEQYF
TRBV12-3/TRBV12-4	few	TRBJ1-4	TRBD1	TGTGCCAGCAGTCTCGGACAGGTCGGGGGGCTGTTTTTT	CASSLGQVGGLFF
TRBV7-8	-	TRBJ2-3	TRBD2	TGTGCCAGCAGGCGAACTGGACTAGCGGGCACAGATACGCAGTATTTT	CASRRTGLAGTDTQYF